This T cell receptor beta chain came from a study of shared clonotypes between healthy human individuals (dated by TCRdb to 2020 to 2022). Study-level background: The cohort included three men and two women between 18 and 49 years of age. The study deeply sequenced blood TCR repertoires of several healthy adults to estimate repertoire size and the extent of clonotype sharing between individuals. Between about 0.85 and 8.9 billion PBMCs per donor were obtained by leukapheresis. Different laboratories and diverse techniques were used to prepare libraries and sequence TCR repertoires, to increase sequencing depth and limit assay-specific biases. For each donor, three plates each were used for CD4 naive and CD4 memory, two plates were used for CD8 naive, and one plate was used for CD8 memory. Study-wide findings and limitations: Naive subsets generally had larger estimated clonotype richness than memory subsets did. Across a few donors, about 4.5% of naive CD4, around 3.5% of naive CD8, 2.3% of memory CD4, and under 0.45% of memory CD8 clonotypes were shared. Incomplete sequencing was indicated by rarefaction of sorted-subset datasets, despite the large sequencing depth. Sampling was restricted to blood, and TCR repertoires in tissue are likely to differ from TCR repertoires in blood. Compared with non-shared clonotypes, the clonotypes found in all four sorted-subset donors had higher generation probabilities. Pairwise subsampling led to the expectation that sequencing depth would affect the degree of clonotype sharing among donors. The small number of donors limited the genetic and exposure-history diversity represented.

Measured from the cysteine to the phenylalanine, the CDR3 is 15 residues long. This entry keeps only the CDR3 DNA: 45 bases, framed from base 1. From the germline V gene, CDR1 is SGHDT and CDR2 is YYEEEE. V has 0 bases trimmed and J has 6 bases trimmed; junction bases matching no gene number 4. A word on this clone: The specificity of this receptor is unknown. No much larger clonotype is one base removed from it; base qualities were not supplied.

CD8 naive samples were obtained by positive selection for CCR7 among CD45RO-negative cells, yielding a CD45RA+CCR7+ population from which TemRA cells were excluded. The donors were healthy, HIV-negative adults who had no recently reported acute infections or vaccinations. Every donor was a Caucasian adult living in Nashville, Tennessee, USA. Blood was obtained by leukapheresis, after which PBMCs were separated by Ficoll-Histopaque density gradient centrifugation and cryopreserved in liquid nitrogen vapor phase. Purity and quantity of every magnetically sorted T cell population were checked by analytical flow cytometry. Genomic DNA was isolated from every sorted fraction and measured by UV absorbance on a Nanodrop 2000c. Using the deep immunoSEQ assay, TCR CDR3 regions were amplified from genomic DNA by multiplex PCR. Extracted genomic DNA from each cell subset was spread evenly across all wells of several immunoSEQ 96-well plates, with each plate serving as a replicate. For sorted subsets, roughly 200 ng genomic DNA, equal to about 30,000 T cell genomes, was loaded into each replicate PCR. Purified libraries were measured with a Qubit 3.0 fluorometer, size-checked on a Bioanalyzer 2100, and measured again with the KAPA Library Quantification kit. Every immunoSEQ 96-well plate was sequenced on a separate single-read 150-cycle Illumina NextSeq 550 flow cell. As for the authors' bioinformatics: Because the immunoSEQ output included only junctional sequences and no quality scores, the filtering could not be the same as the filtering used for full-length reads. Sequences were annotated with PyIR, a Python wrapper for IgBLAST v1.9, using IMGT germline references to assign V/J genes and CDR3. Reads with weak V/J assignments (E-value above 1e-6), missing CDR3, stop codons, out-of-frame junctions, or ambiguous translated residues were removed. V3J clonotypes were defined as sequences sharing the same inferred V gene, J gene, and CDR3 amino acid sequence. To compute the percentage overlap between repertoires, the number of shared unique clonotypes was divided by the size of the smaller repertoire. Richness of each repertoire was evaluated using RTK rarefaction, the Chao1 estimator, and Recon v2.1 estimates of unobserved clonotypes. For all TCRbeta clonotypes obtained by the gDNA method from a handful of donors, generation probabilities were computed with OLGA. TCRdb provides this immuneACCESS table in a form limited to in-frame rearrangements. Some clones are lacking; in checked studies, under half of them reflect an unresolved V gene, and why the rest are absent is not known. That table furnishes V, J and clone size, whereas the DNA furnished D and trimming. A total of 1.5 million to 2.5 million clones appear in this sample, over 85% of them only once. Roughly 1% of the sample lies in the top ten.

The clonotype comes from a man between 18 and 29 years old in good health. The V and J genes are TRBV5-6 and TRBJ2-1; 9 bases in the junction line up with TRBD1. The sequencing input was naive CD8+ T cells sorted from blood. According to the study, the label for this sample's cell subset or site signals: CD45RA+CCR7+. The nucleotides are TGTGCCAGCAGCTTGGTTCGGGACAGGGTCAATGAGCAGTTCTTC. Its product reads: CASSLVRDRVNEQFF.